This TCR beta chain was sequenced in a study of blood T cell repertoires in COVID-19. In the original workflow: Estimated nucleated cell counts came from reference gene primer amplification. This table comes from immunoSEQ multiplex PCR, and its TCRdb copy is limited to in-frame clones, with some not included. The V and J calls and clone size were taken over from that table, and D and trimming were inferred from the DNA. The sample has roughly 50,000 clones; roughly 85% are singletons. This clone was counted only a few times. Sample: peripheral blood. The TCR originated in a man aged 55 to 70 with acute or convalescent COVID-19.

This chain's CDR3 is CASSYTGPGSSGANVLTF. The CDR3 bases are TGTGCCAGTAGTTACACAGGTCCCGGAAGCTCTGGGGCCAACGTCCTGACTTTC. This chain joins TRBV19 and TRBJ2-6, with D maybe TRBD1 (5 bases). The CDR3 length is 18 residues. Germline V gene sequence: CDR1 LNHDA, CDR2 SQIVND (reference sequence). Trimming left V 5 bases short and J 0 bases short, with 17 bases between.